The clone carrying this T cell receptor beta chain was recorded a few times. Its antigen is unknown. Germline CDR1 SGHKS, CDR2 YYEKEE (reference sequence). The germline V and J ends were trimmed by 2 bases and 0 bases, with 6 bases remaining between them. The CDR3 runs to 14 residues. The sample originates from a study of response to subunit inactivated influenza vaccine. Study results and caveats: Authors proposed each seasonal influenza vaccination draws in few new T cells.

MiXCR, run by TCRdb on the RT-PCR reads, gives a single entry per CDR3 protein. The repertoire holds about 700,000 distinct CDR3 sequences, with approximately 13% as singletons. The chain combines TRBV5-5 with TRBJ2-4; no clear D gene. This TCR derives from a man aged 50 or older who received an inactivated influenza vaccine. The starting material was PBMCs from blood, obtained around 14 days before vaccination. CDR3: CASSLWEAKNIQYF. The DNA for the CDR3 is TGTGCCAGCAGCTTATGGGAAGCCAAAAACATTCAGTACTTC.